This TCR beta chain appears in the sequencing data of a study of Ad26.COV2.S vaccination and SARS-CoV-2 variants. CDR1 and CDR2 (germline): WSHSY, SAAADI. Trimming took off 6 bases at V and 4 bases at J, with 7 bases between the two ends. The CDR3 contains 12 residues. Sequencing was performed with immunoSEQ multiplex PCR; in TCRdb, only in-frame clones are kept and a portion is missing. The sample contains about 220,000 clones, around nine tenths of which appear only once. Treatment meaning: roughly 20 received Ad26.COV2.S at low or high dose, single or two shots; 5 received placebo; per-sample allocation not given. Collection of the samples took place on day 63 after the first injection of vaccine or placebo.

The receptor comes from a person between 18 and 65 years old who received the Ad26.COV2.S COVID-19 vaccine or a placebo. The sequenced sample was peripheral blood, obtained in a trial of Ad26.COV2.S vaccine versus placebo. The chain uses TRBV10-2 and TRBJ1-5; D gene unclear. The CDR3 DNA is TGCGCCAGCAGGGAGAATAATCAGCCCCAGCATTTT. Protein: CASRENNQPQHF.